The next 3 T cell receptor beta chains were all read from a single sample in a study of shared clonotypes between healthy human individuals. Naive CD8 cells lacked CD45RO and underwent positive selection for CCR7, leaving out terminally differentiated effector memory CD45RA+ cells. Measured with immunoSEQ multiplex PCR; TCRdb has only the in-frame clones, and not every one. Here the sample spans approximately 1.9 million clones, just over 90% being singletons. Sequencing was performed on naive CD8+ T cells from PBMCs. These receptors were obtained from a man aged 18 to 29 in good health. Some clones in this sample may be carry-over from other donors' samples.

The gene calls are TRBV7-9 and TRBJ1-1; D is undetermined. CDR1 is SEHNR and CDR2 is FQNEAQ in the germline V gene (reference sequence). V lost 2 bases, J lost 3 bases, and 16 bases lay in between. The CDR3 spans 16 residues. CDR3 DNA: TGTGCCAGCAGCTTAAATGCGGGCGGGAGCTACACTGAAGCTTTCTTT. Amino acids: CASSLNAGGSYTEAFF.

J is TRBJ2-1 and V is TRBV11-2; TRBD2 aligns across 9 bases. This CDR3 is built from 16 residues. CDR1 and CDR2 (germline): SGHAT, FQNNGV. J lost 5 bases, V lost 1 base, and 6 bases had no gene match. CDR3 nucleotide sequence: TGTGCCAGCAGCTTAGTGGGCGGGAGGGCCCACAATGAGCAGTTCTTC. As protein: CASSLVGGRAHNEQFF.

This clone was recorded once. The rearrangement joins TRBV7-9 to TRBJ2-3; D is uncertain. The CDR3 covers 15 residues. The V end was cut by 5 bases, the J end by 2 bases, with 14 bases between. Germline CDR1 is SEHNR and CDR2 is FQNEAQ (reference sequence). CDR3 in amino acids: CASSPPSGHTDTQYF. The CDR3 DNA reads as TGTGCCAGCAGCCCCCCTTCGGGTCACACAGATACGCAGTATTTT. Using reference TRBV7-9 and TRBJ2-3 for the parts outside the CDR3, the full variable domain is DTGVSQNPRHKITKRGQNVTFRCDPISEHNRLYWYRQTLGQGPEFLTYFQNEAQLEKSRLLSDRFSAERPKGSFSTLEIQRTEQGDSAMYLCASSPPSGHTDTQYFGPGTRLTVL.